Listed below are T cell receptor beta chains from one sample, sequenced in a study of beta chain features in type 1 diabetes. Data came from immunoSEQ multiplex PCR; TCRdb stores just in-frame clones and leaves some out. The sample lists more than 100,000 clones, under 30% occurring once. Sequences were obtained from central memory CD4+ T cells from blood. All receptors come from a woman aged 18-29 years with type 1 diabetes. The CDR3 runs from the conserved cysteine through the conserved F or W. A D gene is named only where the DNA matches it firmly. Clone size is given for some rows only: seen once, a few or many times, or a class if the clone is expanded.

size	V	J	D	DNA	CDR3
few	TRBV10-3	TRBJ2-5	.	TGTGCCATCAGGAGGGGTGCGGGGCAAGAGACCCAGTACTTC	CAIRRGAGQETQYF
.	TRBV6-6	TRBJ1-5	TRBD1	TGTGCCAGCAGTTACGGTACAGGGGTTAGGGATCAGCCCCAGCATTTT	CASSYGTGVRDQPQHF
.	TRBV28	TRBJ2-7	TRBD2	TGTGCCACTCACCAGCGGGACGGTACCTACGAGCAGTACTTC	CATHQRDGTYEQYF
.	TRBV5-6	TRBJ2-2	TRBD1	TGTGCCAGCAGCTCCGGGACAGGGGGGACCGGGGAGCTGTTTTTT	CASSSGTGGTGELFF
few	TRBV5-5	TRBJ2-7	.	TGTGCCAGCAGCGCAAGAGGGACATATGCCCACGAGCAGTACTTC	CASSARGTYAHEQYF
.	TRBV29-1	TRBJ2-1	TRBD2	TGCAGCGTAGTGGGGCTAGCGGGCTACGGTGAGCAGTTCTTC	CSVVGLAGYGEQFF
.	TRBV2	TRBJ2-3	.	TGTGCCAGCAGTCAGGATACCTACACAGATACGCAGTATTTT	CASSQDTYTDTQYF
.	TRBV20-1	TRBJ1-1	.	TGCAGTGCCAGTAAGAACACTGAAGCTTTCTTT	CSASKNTEAFF
.	TRBV7-9	TRBJ1-2	.	TGTGCCAGCAGCTTAGCTTCGGGATCCGCTAACTATGGCTACACCTTC	CASSLASGSANYGYTF
.	TRBV5-4	TRBJ2-1	TRBD2	TGTGCCAGCAGCTTGGGGACTAGCGGGAGGGCCAATGAGCAGTTCTTC	CASSLGTSGRANEQFF
few	TRBV11-3	TRBJ2-2	.	TGTGCCAGCAGGCTTATGACGGGAGAGACCGGGGAGCTGTTTTTT	CASRLMTGETGELFF
.	TRBV6-4	TRBJ2-3	TRBD2	TGTGCCAGCGGGAGCGGGAGGAGCACAGATACGCAGTATTTT	CASGSGRSTDTQYF
.	TRBV28	TRBJ2-7	.	TGTGCCAGCAGTACAGATAGCGGAGGGAAGCAGTACTTC	CASSTDSGGKQYF
many	TRBV29-1	TRBJ2-3	.	TGCAGCGTTGGTGTGTTAACAGATACGCAGTATTTT	CSVGVLTDTQYF
.	TRBV30	TRBJ1-1	TRBD1	TGTGCCCGGACAGGGGCCGGCGGCACTGAAGCTTTCTTT	CARTGAGGTEAFF
few	TRBV7-3	TRBJ2-7	.	TGTGCCAGCAGCTTACGCTACGAGCAGTACTTC	CASSLRYEQYF
.	TRBV19	TRBJ1-2	TRBD1	TGTGCCAGTAGTATCGGGGACAGCCGAGTCTATGGCTACACCTTC	CASSIGDSRVYGYTF
.	TRBV6-1	TRBJ2-4	.	TGTGCCAGCAGTGAAGCGCTTCGGGAGAGCAAAAACATTCAGTACTTC	CASSEALRESKNIQYF
.	TRBV5-1	TRBJ2-1	TRBD1	TGCGCCAGCAGCCCAGGGACAGGTCCCTACAATGAGCAGTTCTTC	CASSPGTGPYNEQFF
few	TRBV19	TRBJ1-5	.	TGTGCCAGTAGTGGAGGGCAGTGGAATCAGCCCCAGCATTTT	CASSGGQWNQPQHF
.	TRBV10-2	TRBJ2-5	TRBD2	TGCGCCAGCAGAGCGGGACTAGTGCCAGAGACCCAGTACTTC	CASRAGLVPETQYF
few	TRBV5-1	TRBJ2-3	TRBD2	TGCGCCAGCAGCAATAGCGGGAGCTCACCCACTAGCACAGATACGCAGTATTTT	CASSNSGSSPTSTDTQYF
few	TRBV10-3	TRBJ1-5	TRBD1	TGTGCCATCAGTCCGGACAGGGGAATTCAGCCCCAGCATTTT	CAISPDRGIQPQHF
.	TRBV11-1	TRBJ1-1	.	TGTGCCAGCAGCCGACAGACGAACACTGAAGCTTTCTTT	CASSRQTNTEAFF
.	TRBV14	TRBJ2-5	TRBD1	TGTGCCAGCAGCCTGACAGGGAAGGAGACCCAGTACTTC	CASSLTGKETQYF
.	TRBV7-2	TRBJ1-4	.	TGTGCCAGCAGACAGGGAACAACTAATGAAAAACTGTTTTTT	CASRQGTTNEKLFF
few	TRBV9	TRBJ2-5	.	TGTGCCAGCCAAAAAGGCGAGGCCCAAGAGACCCAGTACTTC	CASQKGEAQETQYF
once	TRBV19	TRBJ1-5	.	TGTGCCAGTAGTATTGGCGGGCAGCCCCAGCCCCAGCATTTT	CASSIGGQPQPQHF
.	TRBV14	TRBJ1-2	.	TGTGCCAGCAGCCAAGACGACAGGCCAGGGGTTTATGGCTACACCTTC	CASSQDDRPGVYGYTF
.	TRBV6-6	TRBJ2-2	TRBD2	TGTGCCAGCATCAAGACTAGCGGGAGTGTTACCGGGGAGCTGTTTTTT	CASIKTSGSVTGELFF
few	TRBV9	TRBJ2-1	TRBD2	TGTGCCAGCAGCGTAGGGGGTAGCGGGAGAGACAATGAGCAGTTCTTC	CASSVGGSGRDNEQFF
few	TRBV18	TRBJ2-1	.	TGTGCCAGCTCACCTAAAATCTCGGGCAATGAGCAGTTCTTC	CASSPKISGNEQFF
.	TRBV5-6	TRBJ1-2	.	TGTGCCAGCAGCTTGAGGGCGGGGGCGCGCCCTACTGTGATCTATGGCTACACCTTC	CASSLRAGARPTVIYGYTF